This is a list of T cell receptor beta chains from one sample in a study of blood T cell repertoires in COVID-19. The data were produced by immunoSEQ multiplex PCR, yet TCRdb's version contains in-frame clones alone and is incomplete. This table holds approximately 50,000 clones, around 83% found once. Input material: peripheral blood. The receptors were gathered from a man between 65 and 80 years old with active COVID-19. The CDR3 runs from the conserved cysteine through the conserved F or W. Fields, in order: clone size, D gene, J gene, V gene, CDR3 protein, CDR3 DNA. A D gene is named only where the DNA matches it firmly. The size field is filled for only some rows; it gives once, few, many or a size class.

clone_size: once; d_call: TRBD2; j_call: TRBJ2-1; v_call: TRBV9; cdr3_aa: CASSISGGTYNEQFF; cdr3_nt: TGTGCCAGCAGCATTAGCGGGGGGACATACAATGAGCAGTTCTTC
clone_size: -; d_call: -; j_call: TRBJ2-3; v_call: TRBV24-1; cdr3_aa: CATSDSQLGTDTQYF; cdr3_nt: TGTGCCACCAGTGATTCCCAGTTGGGCACAGATACGCAGTATTTT
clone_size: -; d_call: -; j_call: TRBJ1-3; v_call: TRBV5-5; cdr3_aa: CASSQETGYSGNTIYF; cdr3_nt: TGTGCCAGCAGCCAAGAGACAGGATACTCTGGAAACACCATATATTTT
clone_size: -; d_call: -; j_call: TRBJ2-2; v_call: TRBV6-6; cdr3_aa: CASRPAGQGTGELFF; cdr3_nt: TGTGCCAGCAGGCCGGCAGGCCAGGGCACCGGGGAGCTGTTTTTT
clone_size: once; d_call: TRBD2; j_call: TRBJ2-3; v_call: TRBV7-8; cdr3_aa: CASSTTSGGGTTDTQYF; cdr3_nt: TGTGCCAGCAGCACGACTAGCGGGGGGGGAACCACAGATACGCAGTATTTT
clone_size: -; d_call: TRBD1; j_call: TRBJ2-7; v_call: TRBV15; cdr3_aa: CATSRGQYYEQYF; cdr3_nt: TGTGCCACCAGCAGGGGACAGTACTACGAGCAGTACTTC
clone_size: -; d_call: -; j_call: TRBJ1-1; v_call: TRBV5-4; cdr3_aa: CASSFPGVEGREAFF; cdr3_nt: TGTGCCAGCAGCTTCCCAGGTGTCGAGGGAAGGGAAGCTTTCTTT
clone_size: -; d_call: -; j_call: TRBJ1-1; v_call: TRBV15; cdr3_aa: CATSRGGSGAFF; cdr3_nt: TGTGCCACCAGCAGGGGGGGAAGCGGAGCTTTCTTT
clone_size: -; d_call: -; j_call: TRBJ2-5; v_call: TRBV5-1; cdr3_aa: CASSLDTEGAQYF; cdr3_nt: TGCGCCAGCAGCTTGGACACTGAGGGGGCCCAGTACTTC
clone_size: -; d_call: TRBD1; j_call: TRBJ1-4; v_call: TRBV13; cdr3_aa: CASRTTGEGEKLFF; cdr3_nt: TGTGCCAGCAGAACGACAGGGGAAGGTGAAAAACTGTTTTTT
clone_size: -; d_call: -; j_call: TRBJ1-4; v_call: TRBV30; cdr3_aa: CAWGGREGEKLFF; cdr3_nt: TGTGCCTGGGGGGGCAGGGAAGGAGAAAAACTGTTTTTT
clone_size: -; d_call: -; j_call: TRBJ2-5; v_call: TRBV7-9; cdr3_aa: CASSLVGTAEETQYF; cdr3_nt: TGTGCCAGCAGCTTAGTCGGCACAGCGGAAGAGACCCAGTACTTC
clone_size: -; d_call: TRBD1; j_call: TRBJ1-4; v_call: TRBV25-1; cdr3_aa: CASSLIGQGGGTNEKLFF; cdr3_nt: TGTGCCAGCAGTTTAATCGGACAGGGGGGTGGAACTAATGAAAAACTGTTTTTT
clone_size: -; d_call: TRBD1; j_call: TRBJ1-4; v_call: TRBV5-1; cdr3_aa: CASSVTGWSEKLFF; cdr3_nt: TGCGCCAGCAGCGTGACAGGGTGGAGTGAAAAACTGTTTTTT
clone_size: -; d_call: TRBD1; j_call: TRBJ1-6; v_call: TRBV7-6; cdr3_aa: CASSLTQGYNSPLHF; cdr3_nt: TGTGCCAGCAGCTTAACACAGGGGTATAATTCACCCCTCCACTTT
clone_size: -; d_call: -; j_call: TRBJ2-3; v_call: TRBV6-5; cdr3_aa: CASRPGGVLADTQYF; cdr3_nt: TGTGCCAGCCGTCCGGGGGGCGTATTGGCAGATACGCAGTATTTT
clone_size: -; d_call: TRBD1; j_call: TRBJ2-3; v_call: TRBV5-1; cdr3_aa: CASSWTGADTQYF; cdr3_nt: TGCGCCAGCAGCTGGACAGGTGCAGATACGCAGTATTTT
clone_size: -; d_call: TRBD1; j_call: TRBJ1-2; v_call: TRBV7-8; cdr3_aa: CASSLKGTANYGYTF; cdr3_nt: TGTGCCAGCAGCTTAAAGGGGACAGCTAACTATGGCTACACCTTC